The 11 T cell receptor beta chains presented below share a single source sample, sequenced in a study of OX40 agonist ivuxolimab in advanced cancers. Libraries were prepared by immunoSEQ multiplex PCR; TCRdb keeps only in-frame clonotypes and omits some of them. The table includes 35,000 to 45,000 clones, 82% detected once. The specimen was CD4+ or CD8+ T cells sorted from blood, collected in a trial of the OX40 agonist ivuxolimab. The receptors originated from an adult with an advanced solid tumor such as melanoma, head and neck, liver or kidney cancer.

The chain couples TRBV7-2 to TRBJ2-7; D ambiguous. The V gene lost 2 bases and the J gene lost 0 bases, with 8 bases spanning the gap. CDR3 size: 14 residues. Germline V gene lookup returns CDR1 SGHTA and CDR2 FQGNSA. The CDR3 DNA follows: TGTGCCAGCAGCTTAAGAGCTAGCTCCTACGAGCAGTACTTC. Translated, it gives CASSLRASSYEQYF.

The genes are TRBV2 and TRBJ2-5, with 9 bases aligning to TRBD1. Trimming took 4 bases from V and 4 from J; bases not matched to a gene: 7. Germline V gene sequence: CDR1 SNHLY, CDR2 FYNNEI. The CDR3 sequence is 15 residues long. The CDR3 DNA is TGTGCCAGCAGTGTGGACAGGGGTAGAGGAGAGACCCAGTACTTC. It yields the protein CASSVDRGRGETQYF.

This sequence joins TRBV13 and TRBJ2-1; either TRBD1 or TRBD2 may supply D (6 bases each). The CDR3 runs to 16 residues. The V end lost 1 base, the J end lost 7 bases, and 17 bases lay between the germline ends. Germline V CDR1 and CDR2: PRHDT, FYEKMQ (reference sequence). CDR3 DNA: TGTGCCAGCAGCTTAGAGAGCCCAAGGGGGGCAAATGAGCAGTTCTTC. This sequence encodes CASSLESPRGANEQFF. Combining the CDR3 with reference TRBV13 and TRBJ2-1 gives the whole variable domain AAGVIQSPRHLIKEKRETATLKCYPIPRHDTVYWYQQGPGQDPQFLISFYEKMQSDKGSIPDRFSAQQFSDYHSELNMSSLELGDSALYFCASSLESPRGANEQFFGPGTRLTVL.

This clone was counted a single time. The chain recombines TRBV9 with TRBJ1-2; 9 nucleotides match TRBD1. With 2 bases clipped from V and 2 bases from J, the junction kept 7 bases outside the gene matches. This CDR3 comprises 16 residues. Germline CDR1 and CDR2: SGDLS and YYNGEE. The CDR3 DNA follows: TGTGCCAGCAGCGTTCTTGGGGACAGGGTAAACTATGGCTACACCTTC. It translates to CASSVLGDRVNYGYTF.

The chain joins TRBV5-1 to TRBJ2-7; TRBD1 agrees at 8 bases. The length of the CDR3 is 15 residues. Unmatched junction bases numbered 5, after V lost 1 base and J lost 2 bases. CDR1 SGHRS and CDR2 YFSETQ come from the germline V gene. The CDR3 loop is CASSLIGQGPYEQYF. The CDR3, as DNA: TGCGCCAGCAGCTTGATTGGACAGGGCCCCTACGAGCAGTACTTC.

This clone came up a few times. The CDR3, as DNA: TGTGCCAGCTCACGGGGGGACGAGCAGTACTTC. Translation gives CASSRGDEQYF. The gene calls are TRBV18 and TRBJ2-7; a possible D gene is TRBD2 (6 bases). V was clipped by 4 bases and J by 5 bases, with 6 bases between them. The germline CDR1 and CDR2 sequences are KGHSH and LQKENI. The CDR3 spans 11 residues.

This clone is a singleton in its sample. The chain uses TRBV2 and TRBJ2-5; TRBD2 might be the D (6 bases). The V end lost 7 bases, the J end lost 5 bases, and 17 bases lay between the germline ends. This CDR3 is 14 amino acids long. Germline V gene sequence: CDR1 SNHLY, CDR2 FYNNEI. The CDR3 is CASKLAEGRETQYF. The DNA of the CDR3 is TGTGCCAGCAAGTTGGCGGAGGGGAGGGAGACCCAGTACTTC.

V gene TRBV7-2 combines with J gene TRBJ1-4; no clear D gene. CDR3 length: 16 amino acids. Deletions cut 2 bases from V and 0 bases from J, with 10 bases between. CDR1 is SGHTA, CDR2 FQGNSA, per germline. The DNA of the CDR3 is TGTGCCAGCAGCTTAAACCGAGGCCCAACTAATGAAAAACTGTTTTTT. Protein: CASSLNRGPTNEKLFF.

The rearrangement links TRBV4-3 to TRBJ2-7; D might be TRBD1 or TRBD2, each matching 5 bases. The CDR3 length is 13 residues. Germline assignment: CDR1 LGHNA and CDR2 YSLEER. Trimming left V 3 bases short and J 2 bases short, with 8 bases between. CDR3 in amino acids: CASSHSGPYEQYF. The CDR3 coding sequence is TGCGCCAGCAGCCATTCGGGACCCTACGAGCAGTACTTC.

In its sample, this clone was seen once. The gene calls are TRBV2 and TRBJ2-5, with a possible D match to TRBD1 (5 bases). The DNA end favors TRBJ2-7, so the J call may be wrong. Looked up from germline, CDR1 is SNHLY and CDR2 is FYNNEI. The CDR3 consists of 15 residues. CDR3 nucleotide sequence: TGTGCCAGCAGTCTGTTAGGGGCAGATCGCGACGAGCAGTACTTC. Translated, it gives CASSLLGADRDEQYF.

This chain links TRBV29-1 with TRBJ2-1; D might be TRBD2 (6 bases). Deletions cut 3 bases from V and 8 bases from J, with 14 bases between. The CDR3 consists of 13 residues. Germline V gene data show CDR1 as SQVTM and CDR2 as ANQGSEA. This chain's CDR3 is CSVDGTRPDEQFF. As DNA, the CDR3 is TGCAGCGTTGATGGGACTCGCCCCGATGAGCAGTTCTTC.